The T cell receptor beta chain described here comes from a study of shared clonotypes between healthy human individuals. CDR1 MDHEN and CDR2 SYDVKM come from the germline V gene. V trimming: 6 bases; J trimming: 10 bases; junction bases outside the gene matches: 10. This CDR3 has 15 residues. Assay: immunoSEQ multiplex PCR; the TCRdb copy retains only in-frame clones and omits some. The table includes 950,000 to 1,100,000 clones, roughly 74% detected once. Sample: memory CD4+ T cells from PBMCs. Subset in this sample: CD45RA-negative fraction. This sequence was found in a man aged 18-30 years in good health. Some clones in this sample may be carry-over from other donors' samples. The chain combines TRBV28 with TRBJ1-4, with 11 nucleotides matching TRBD1. This CDR3 reads CASSLPGDRGVKLFF. The CDR3 DNA sequence: TGTGCCAGCAGCCTCCCCGGGGACAGGGGGGTAAAACTGTTTTTT.